These T cell receptor beta chains were read from a single sample in a study of blood T cell repertoires in COVID-19. Repertoires were generated with immunoSEQ multiplex PCR, while TCRdb's copy carries only in-frame clones and drops some. The repertoire has some 100,000 clones, around 90% of them found once; the top ten carry 4.8%. The sequencing input was peripheral blood. These receptors were collected from a woman older than 75 with active COVID-19. CDR3s include the opening cysteine and the closing phenylalanine or tryptophan. The D gene is left open where the match is weak. Clone sizes are given selectively: once, few, many, or a class where the clone is expanded.

TGTGCCAGCAGCTTGGCCGGGACTAGGGGCGCAGATACGCAGTATTTT,CASSLAGTRGADTQYF,TRBJ2-3,NA,TRBD2,16,TRBV5-6
TGTGCCAGCAGCGCCCCGACAGGGTTGGACACCGGGGAGCTGTTTTTT,CASSAPTGLDTGELFF,TRBJ2-2,NA,TRBD1,16,TRBV7-2
TGTGCCAGCTCATCGGGGACTAATCTCTACGAGCAGTACTTC,CASSSGTNLYEQYF,TRBJ2-7,NA,TRBD2,14,TRBV18
TGCGCCAGCAGCCAAGATCCCGTGATGGGACAGATGAACACTGAAGCTTTCTTT,CASSQDPVMGQMNTEAFF,TRBJ1-1,NA,TRBD1,18,TRBV4-1
TGTGCCAGCACCTGGGGAGCGGGAGGCCCTGCGAGCTCCTACAATGAGCAGTTCTTC,CASTWGAGGPASSYNEQFF,TRBJ2-1,NA,TRBD2,19,TRBV5-4
TGTGCCAGCTTCCAGGGAGGCGTAGACTATGGCTACACCTTC,CASFQGGVDYGYTF,TRBJ1-2,NA,NA,14,TRBV2
TGTGCCACCAGCAGCCCCATAGGAGTGGCGGAGACCCAGTACTTC,CATSSPIGVAETQYF,TRBJ2-5,once,NA,15,TRBV15
TGCAGCGTTGAGCAGTTAAACCCCCAAACCGTTCACTATGGCTACACCTTC,CSVEQLNPQTVHYGYTF,TRBJ1-2,NA,NA,17,TRBV29-1
TGTGCCAGCAGTTTGGGACAGCTCTACGAGCAGTACTTC,CASSLGQLYEQYF,TRBJ2-7,NA,TRBD1,13,TRBV6-5
TGTGCCAGCAGCGCAGGGACTAGCGGGCTACAAGAGACCCAGTACTTC,CASSAGTSGLQETQYF,TRBJ2-5,NA,TRBD2,16,TRBV5-4
TGTGCCAGCAGCTTAGGTAGCGGCCAAGAGACCCAGTACTTC,CASSLGSGQETQYF,TRBJ2-5,once,NA,14,TRBV7-2
TGTGCCAGCAGTCCGGGACTTGCCTCCTACGAGCAGTACTTC,CASSPGLASYEQYF,TRBJ2-7,NA,NA,14,TRBV6-5
TGTGCCAGCAGTTACCGGGTGGTCGGGAGTGACGATACGCAGTATTTT,CASSYRVVGSDDTQYF,TRBJ2-3,NA,NA,16,TRBV6-5
TGTGCCAGCAGTTTTTCGGGCGGGGAGCAGTACTTC,CASSFSGGEQYF,TRBJ2-7,NA,NA,12,TRBV27
TGTGCCAGCAGCTTGGGAGGAGGGGCGAACTATGGCTACACCTTC,CASSLGGGANYGYTF,TRBJ1-2,once,NA,15,TRBV5-6
TGCGCCAGCAGCTTGGTCGGCGGGAGGGCGGGAGATACGCAGTATTTT,CASSLVGGRAGDTQYF,TRBJ2-3,NA,TRBD2,16,TRBV5-1
TGTGCCACCAAGGAGAGGCTAGCCAAAAGCACAGATACGCAGTATTTT,CATKERLAKSTDTQYF,TRBJ2-3,NA,NA,16,TRBV24-1
TGCGCCAGCAGCTTAGAGGGCTACGAGCAGTACTTC,CASSLEGYEQYF,TRBJ2-7,NA,NA,12,TRBV5-1
TGTGCCAGCAGCCGCGGGGCAACGTTTTTGAATGAGCAGTTCTTC,CASSRGATFLNEQFF,TRBJ2-1,NA,NA,15,TRBV11-1
TGTGCCAGCAGCTTAGTGCCCCGGACAGGGGCGGGAGATACGCAGTATTTT,CASSLVPRTGAGDTQYF,TRBJ2-3,NA,TRBD1,17,TRBV7-2
TGTGCCAGCAGCTCGGCCCCAGGGGGAGCCTACGAGCAGTACTTC,CASSSAPGGAYEQYF,TRBJ2-7,NA,TRBD1,15,TRBV7-3
TGTGCCAGCAGCCGAGGACAGGCCTCCTACGAGCAGTACTTC,CASSRGQASYEQYF,TRBJ2-7,NA,TRBD1,14,TRBV7-8
TGCGCCAGCAGCTCCGGACTAGCGGGAGGTCCAGATACGCAGTATTTT,CASSSGLAGGPDTQYF,TRBJ2-3,once,TRBD2,16,TRBV5-1
TGTGCCAGCTCCCCCAAGGGGGGGGACACAGATACGCAGTATTTT,CASSPKGGDTDTQYF,TRBJ2-3,few,NA,15,TRBV6-5
TGTGCCAGCAGTGATGGGGGACAGGGGCGCTCTGGGGCCAACGTCCTGACTTTC,CASSDGGQGRSGANVLTF,TRBJ2-6,NA,TRBD1,18,TRBV25-1
TGCAGCGTTGGGGGACAACTATATGGCTACACCTTC,CSVGGQLYGYTF,TRBJ1-2,NA,NA,12,TRBV29-1
TGTGCCAGCAGCGGCGGGACTAGTACAGATACGCAGTATTTT,CASSGGTSTDTQYF,TRBJ2-3,NA,TRBD2,14,TRBV9
TGCAGCGTTGTCGGGGTAGAGGCGTCGACAGAAGCTTTCTTT,CSVVGVEASTEAFF,TRBJ1-1,NA,NA,14,TRBV29-1
TGCGCCAGCAGCCGACTAGGAGGCTACAATGAGCAGTTCTTC,CASSRLGGYNEQFF,TRBJ2-1,NA,NA,14,TRBV4-3
TGTGCCAGCAACCGACAGGGGGTCGGGGGGGAGCAGTACTTC,CASNRQGVGGEQYF,TRBJ2-7,NA,TRBD1,14,TRBV7-2
TGTGCCAGCAGTTTGGCCCCGAACACTGAAGCTTTCTTT,CASSLAPNTEAFF,TRBJ1-1,NA,NA,13,TRBV28